The clone carrying this T cell receptor (beta chain) was seen ten or more times. One end of the junction fails to match germline, which may point to a read error. One entry per CDR3 protein results from TCRdb running MiXCR on the 5' RACE reads. This table has tens of thousands of distinct CDR3 sequences, about 3.7% appearing once. The data were taken from a study of neurological immune-mediated disorders. In germline, CDR1 is SGDLS, CDR2 YYNGEE. The CDR3 is 16 amino acids. The specimen was PBMCs. The chain combines TRBV9 with TRBJ1-6, with 8 positions matching TRBD1. This TCR was sampled from a man in his forties with multiple sclerosis. The CDR3 DNA sequence: TGTGCCAGCAGCGCGCTCGGACAGGGCGGGGATTCACCCCTCAACTTT. It codes for CASSALGQGGDSPLNF.